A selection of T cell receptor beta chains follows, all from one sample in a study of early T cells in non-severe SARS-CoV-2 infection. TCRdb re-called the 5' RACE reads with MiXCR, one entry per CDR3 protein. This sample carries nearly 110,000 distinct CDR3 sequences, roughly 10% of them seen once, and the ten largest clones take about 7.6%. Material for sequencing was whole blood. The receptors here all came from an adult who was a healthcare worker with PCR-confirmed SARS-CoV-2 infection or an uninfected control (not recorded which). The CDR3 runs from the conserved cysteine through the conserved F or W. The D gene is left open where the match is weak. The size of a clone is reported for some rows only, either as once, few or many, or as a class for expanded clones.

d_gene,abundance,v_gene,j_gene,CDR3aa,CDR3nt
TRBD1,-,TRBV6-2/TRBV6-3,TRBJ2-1,CASSRPTGGPYNEQFF,TGTGCCAGCAGCCGACCAACAGGGGGCCCCTACAATGAGCAGTTCTTC
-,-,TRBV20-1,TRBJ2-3,CSASNQFPDTQYF,TGCAGTGCTAGTAATCAATTCCCAGATACGCAGTATTTT
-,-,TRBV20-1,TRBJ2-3,CSARKNTDTQYF,TGCAGTGCCCGGAAGAACACAGATACGCAGTATTTT
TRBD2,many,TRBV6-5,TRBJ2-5,CASSWGLAGGRETQYF,TGTGCCAGCAGTTGGGGACTAGCGGGAGGGCGGGAGACCCAGTACTTC
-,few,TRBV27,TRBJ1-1,CASSFNAGENTEAFF,TGTGCCAGCAGTTTTAACGCAGGAGAGAACACTGAAGCTTTCTTT
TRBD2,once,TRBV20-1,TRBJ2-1,CSARPLAGSYNEQFF,TGCAGTGCTAGACCGTTAGCGGGCTCCTACAATGAGCAGTTCTTC
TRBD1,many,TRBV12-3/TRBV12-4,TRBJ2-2,CASSTGTGNRSF,TGTGCCAGCAGTACCGGGACAGGGAACAGGTCTTTT
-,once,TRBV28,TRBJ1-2,CASSLMSRSNYGYTF,TGTGCCAGCAGTCTCATGTCGCGGTCTAACTATGGCTACACCTTC
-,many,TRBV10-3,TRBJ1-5,CAISEGNQPQHF,TGTGCCATCTCGGAGGGGAATCAGCCCCAGCATTTT
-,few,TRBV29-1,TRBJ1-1,CSVYSGIPPEAFF,TGCAGCGTCTACTCAGGGATTCCCCCTGAAGCTTTCTTT
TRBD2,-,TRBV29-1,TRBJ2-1,CSVSPLAGVVGNEQFF,TGCAGCGTTTCTCCCTTAGCGGGAGTAGTCGGCAATGAGCAGTTCTTC
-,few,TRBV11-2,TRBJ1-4,CASSPTGVEKLFF,TGTGCCAGCAGCCCGACTGGGGTTGAAAAACTGTTTTTT
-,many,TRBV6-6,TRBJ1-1,CASSYSRAEAFF,TGTGCCAGCAGTTACTCAAGAGCTGAAGCTTTCTTT
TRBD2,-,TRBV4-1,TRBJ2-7,CASSQILAGGSMRAYEQYF,TGCGCCAGCAGCCAAATATTAGCGGGAGGATCGATGAGGGCCTACGAGCAGTACTTC
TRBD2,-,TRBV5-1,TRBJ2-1,CASSLSTSGRAGNEQFF,TGCGCCAGCAGCTTATCGACTAGCGGGAGGGCCGGGAATGAGCAGTTCTTC
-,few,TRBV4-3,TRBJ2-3,CASSQDVNADTQYF,TGCGCCAGCAGCCAAGATGTAAACGCAGATACGCAGTATTTT
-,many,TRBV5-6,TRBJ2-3,CASSLRGSTDTQYF,TGTGCCAGCAGCTTGAGGGGAAGCACAGATACGCAGTATTTT
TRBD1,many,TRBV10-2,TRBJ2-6,CASSVGGGSGANVLTF,TGCGCCAGCAGCGTAGGGGGCGGGTCTGGGGCCAACGTCCTGACTTTC
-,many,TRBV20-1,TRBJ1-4,CSARDDRQAGGKLFF,TGCAGTGCTAGAGACGATAGACAGGCCGGGGGAAAACTGTTTTTT
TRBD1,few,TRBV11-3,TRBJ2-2,CASSFGQGVTGELFF,TGTGCCAGCAGCTTCGGACAGGGCGTCACCGGGGAGCTGTTTTTT
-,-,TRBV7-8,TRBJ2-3,CASSLGTWGSGTDTRYF,-
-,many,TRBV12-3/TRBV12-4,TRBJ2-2,CASRKSGANTGELFF,TGTGCCAGCAGAAAAAGCGGAGCGAACACCGGGGAGCTGTTTTTT
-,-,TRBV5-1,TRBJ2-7,CASSLVGTRGEQYF,TGCGCCAGCAGCTTGGTAGGGACCCGGGGCGAGCAGTACTTC
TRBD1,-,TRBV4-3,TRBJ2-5,CASSQEIGQEQETQYF,TGCGCCAGCAGCCAAGAAATCGGACAGGAGCAAGAGACCCAGTACTTC
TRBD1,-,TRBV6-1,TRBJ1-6,CATRQGMGNSPLHF,TGTGCCACCCGACAGGGGATGGGTAACTCACCCCTCCACTTT
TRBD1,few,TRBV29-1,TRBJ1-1,CSVETSQGLNTEAFF,TGCAGCGTTGAAACCTCACAGGGGCTCAACACTGAAGCTTTCTTT
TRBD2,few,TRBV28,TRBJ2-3,CASSPPGLAGGQDTQYF,TGTGCCAGCAGCCCCCCTGGACTAGCGGGAGGCCAAGATACGCAGTATTTT
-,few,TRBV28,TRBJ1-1,CASSRNGAFF,TGTGCCAGCAGTAGGAATGGAGCTTTCTTT
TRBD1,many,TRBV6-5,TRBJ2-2,CASFRDRVPTGELFF,TGTGCCAGCTTCCGGGACAGGGTCCCCACCGGGGAGCTGTTTTTT
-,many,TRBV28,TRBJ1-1,CASIRPFTEAFF,TGTGCCAGCATTAGGCCATTCACTGAAGCTTTCTTT
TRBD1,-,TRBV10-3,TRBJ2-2,CAIRGLDWTGAGTGELFF,TGTGCCATCAGAGGACTCGATTGGACAGGGGCTGGCACCGGGGAGCTGTTTTTT
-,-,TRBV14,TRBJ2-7,CASSLGLGTYEQYF,TGTGCCAGCAGCCTAGGACTGGGCACCTACGAGCAGTACTTC
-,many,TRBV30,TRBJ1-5,CAWSPLPGGVSNQPQHF,TGTGCCTGGAGTCCCCTCCCCGGAGGGGTTAGCAATCAGCCCCAGCATTTT
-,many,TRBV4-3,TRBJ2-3,CASSQGVGTDTQYF,TGCGCCAGCAGCCAAGGGGTCGGCACAGATACGCAGTATTTT
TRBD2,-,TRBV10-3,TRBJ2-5,CAISESTGRDAETQYF,TGTGCCATCAGTGAGTCGACGGGGAGGGACGCAGAGACCCAGTACTTC
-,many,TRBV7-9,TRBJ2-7,CASSLTGRPYEQYF,TGTGCCAGCAGCTTGACAGGGAGGCCATACGAGCAGTACTTC
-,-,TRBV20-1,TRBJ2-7,CSAREPTDHYEQYF,TGCAGTGCTAGAGAACCGACAGATCACTACGAGCAGTACTTC
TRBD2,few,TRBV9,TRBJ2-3,CASSVGGQAGGITDTQYF,TGTGCCAGCAGCGTAGGAGGACAAGCGGGAGGGATCACAGATACGCAGTATTTT
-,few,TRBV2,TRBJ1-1,CASISHREEAFF,TGTGCCAGCATATCTCATCGGGAAGAAGCTTTCTTT
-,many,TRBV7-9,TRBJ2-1,CASVRGSSYNEQFF,TGTGCCAGCGTCAGGGGAAGCTCCTACAATGAGCAGTTCTTC
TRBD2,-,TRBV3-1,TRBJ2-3,CASSPGLLTDTQYF,TGTGCCAGCAGCCCGGGACTACTCACAGATACGCAGTATTTT
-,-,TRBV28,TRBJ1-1,CASSISSGSAEAFF,TGTGCCAGCAGTATCTCATCGGGAAGCGCTGAAGCTTTCTTT
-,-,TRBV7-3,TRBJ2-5,CASSLRPAETQYF,TGTGCCAGCAGCTTAAGGCCCGCGGAGACCCAGTACTTC
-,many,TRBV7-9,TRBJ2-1,CASSLAFQLNEQFF,TGCGCCAGCAGCTTAGCGTTCCAACTCAATGAGCAGTTCTTC
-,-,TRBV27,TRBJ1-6,CASRPHRDDSPLHF,TGTGCCAGCAGACCGCACAGGGACGATTCGCCCCTCCACTTT
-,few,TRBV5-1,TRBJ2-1,CASSAGYNEQFF,TGCGCCAGCAGCGCAGGTTACAATGAGCAGTTCTTC
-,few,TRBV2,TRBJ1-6,CASSFRRDSPLHF,TGTGCCAGCAGCTTTAGGCGTGATTCACCCCTCCACTTT
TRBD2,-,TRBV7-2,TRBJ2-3,CASSGGTRWDSTDTQYF,TGTGCCAGCAGCGGCGGGACTAGATGGGACAGCACAGATACGCAGTATTTT
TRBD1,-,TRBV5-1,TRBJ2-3,CASSSGTGITDTQYF,TGCGCCAGCAGCTCCGGGACAGGGATCACAGATACGCAGTATTTT
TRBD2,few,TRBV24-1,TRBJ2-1,CATSTLTSGYNEQFF,TGTGCCACCAGTACGTTGACTAGCGGATACAATGAGCAGTTCTTC
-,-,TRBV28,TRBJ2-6,CASIEGSGANVLTF,TGTGCCAGCATAGAGGGCTCTGGGGCCAACGTCCTGACTTTC
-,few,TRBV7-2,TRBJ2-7,CASSSQLGYEQYF,TGTGCCAGCAGCTCCCAACTGGGCTACGAGCAGTACTTC
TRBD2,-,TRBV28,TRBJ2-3,CASTPVGTGGGTDTQYF,TGTGCCAGCACCCCCGTCGGGACGGGAGGGGGTACAGATACGCAGTATTTT
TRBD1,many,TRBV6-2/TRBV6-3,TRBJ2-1,CASSSDRGRSYNEQFF,TGTGCCAGCAGTTCCGACAGGGGGCGATCCTACAATGAGCAGTTCTTC
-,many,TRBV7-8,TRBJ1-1,CASSGQEAFF,TGTGCCAGCAGCGGGCAGGAAGCTTTCTTT